Sequencing of this T cell receptor beta chain was carried out in a study of cytomegalovirus exposure and HLA in healthy donors. Study-wide background: The approximately 120 validation repertoires, a later analysis reported, used the same platform as the approximately 650 first-cohort repertoires.

Germline assignment: CDR1 MDHEN and CDR2 SYDVKM. V lost 8 bases and J lost 8; bases outside the gene matches: 7. CDR3 length: 12 residues. Method: immunoSEQ multiplex PCR; TCRdb's copy keeps in-frame clones and lacks some. The sample yields approximately 160,000 clones, around 85% seen once. The sequence was obtained from a woman aged 30 to 39 in good health and CMV-seronegative. The chain links TRBV28 to TRBJ1-2; 8 bases align to TRBD1. The sample comprised PBMCs. The CDR3 DNA is TGTGCCAGCCAGCAGGGGGCGAAAGGCTACACCTTC. Translating it yields CASQQGAKGYTF.